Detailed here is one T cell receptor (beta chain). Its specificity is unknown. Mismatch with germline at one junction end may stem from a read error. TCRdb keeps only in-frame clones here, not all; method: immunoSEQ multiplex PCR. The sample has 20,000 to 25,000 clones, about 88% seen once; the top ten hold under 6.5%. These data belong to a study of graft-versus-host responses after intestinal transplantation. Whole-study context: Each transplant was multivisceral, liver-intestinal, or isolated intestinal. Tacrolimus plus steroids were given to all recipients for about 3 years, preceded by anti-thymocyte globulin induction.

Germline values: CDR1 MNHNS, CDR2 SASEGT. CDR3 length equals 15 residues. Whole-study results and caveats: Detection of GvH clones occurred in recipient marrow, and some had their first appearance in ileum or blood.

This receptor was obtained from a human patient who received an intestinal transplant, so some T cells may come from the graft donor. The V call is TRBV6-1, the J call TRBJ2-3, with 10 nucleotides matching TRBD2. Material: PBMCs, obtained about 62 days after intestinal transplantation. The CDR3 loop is CASSEAGGPTDTQYF. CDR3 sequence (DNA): TGTGCCAGCAGCGAAGCGGGGGGGCCGACAGATACGCAGTATTTT.